What follows is one T cell receptor (beta chain) and its context. The antigen it recognizes is unknown. No base-level quality is on record; no much larger clone is a single base apart. The germline V gene (reference sequence) provides CDR1 SGHNT and CDR2 YYREEE. The V end gives up 0 bases and the J end 6 bases, leaving 7 bases in the junction not matched to a gene. CDR3 length: 15 amino acids, cysteine to phenylalanine. Only the CDR3 region is kept as DNA, spanning 45 bases read in frame from base 1. The sample's treatment or condition label, decoded: in vitro stimulation with specific CMV peptide epitopes to enrich CMV-specific T cells. These data come from a study of T cell repertoires in cytomegalovirus infection (dated by TCRdb to 2018 to 2020). Regarding the complete study: Alongside well-studied HLA-B-restricted epitopes, the peptide stimulations were aimed at recently identified HLA-C-restricted CMV epitopes, whose presentation resists viral immunomodulation. Donor HLA type was relevant to the analysis, because carriage of CMV infection together with the matching HLA type was indicated by public TCR beta signatures. Findings and caveats that apply to the study as a whole: In both this cohort and an independent cohort of under 450 donors, the cumulative frequency of public TCR beta family members distinguished carriers of CMV infection plus the relevant HLA type. The ex vivo response was dominated by HLA-C-restricted CMV-specific TCR beta clonotypes, which also provided the single most frequent clonotype in two of eight donors.

Sequencing used an Illumina HiSeq 1500. The public reads were reprocessed in TCRdb via fastp at Q25 and MiXCR, keeping in-frame beta chains. Records with the same CDR3 protein are collapsed into one entry carrying the most frequent genes and DNA. The sample table holds 110,000 or so distinct CDR3 sequences, of which around 30% were seen once. 35% to 50% of the sample is taken by the ten largest. Sequenced here: CD8+ T cells from cultured PBMCs, sampled from culture after CMV antigen stimulation. The clonotype originates from a human donor in good health (CMV status not recorded). Some clones in this sample may be carry-over from other donors' samples. The chain uses TRBV5-4 and TRBJ2-5, and TRBD1 aligns with 8 junction nucleotides. CDR3 loop: CASSLAYTGGKTQYF. The DNA is TGTGCCAGCAGCTTGGCCTACACAGGGGGGAAGACCCAGTACTTC.